This TCR beta chain was documented in a study of CD8+ T cells in alopecia areata. The treatment is: oral pan-JAK inhibitor, 5-10 mg twice daily. Germline CDR1 and CDR2: MDHEN and SYDVKM. The CDR3 runs to 13 residues. J gave up 5 bases and V 5 bases, and 5 bases lay outside the gene matches. As the sequencing template, cDNA was produced by extracting RNA and reverse transcribing it. Clones were sequenced by immunoSEQ multiplex PCR, and TCRdb holds only the in-frame ones, with some missing. The sample gives approximately 120,000 clones, 60% to 65% of which show up once; around 5.7% is in the top ten. The sequences come from CD4+ T cells sorted from blood, collected at week 4, from a patient treated with tofacitinib. The clonotype originates from a human donor with alopecia areata. The V call is TRBV28, the J call TRBJ2-7, with 8 bases lining up with TRBD1. In DNA form, the CDR3 reads TGTGCCAGCAGTCAGGACAGGGACCACGAGCAGTACTTC. It translates to CASSQDRDHEQYF.